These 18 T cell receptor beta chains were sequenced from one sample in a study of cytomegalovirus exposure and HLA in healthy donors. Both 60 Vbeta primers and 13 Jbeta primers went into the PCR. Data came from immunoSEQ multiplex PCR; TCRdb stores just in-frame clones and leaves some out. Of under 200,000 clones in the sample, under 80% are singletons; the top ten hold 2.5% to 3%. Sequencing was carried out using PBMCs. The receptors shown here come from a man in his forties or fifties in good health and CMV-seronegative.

The DNA of the CDR3 is TGTGCCAGCAGCGTAGGAGGGGACAGGTACAATGAGCAGTTCTTC. Encoded protein: CASSVGGDRYNEQFF. J is TRBJ2-1 and V is TRBV9; 8 bases align to TRBD1. This CDR3 has 15 residues. The germline V gene encodes CDR1 SGDLS and CDR2 YYNGEE. V lost 0 bases and J lost 4; bases outside the gene matches: 3.

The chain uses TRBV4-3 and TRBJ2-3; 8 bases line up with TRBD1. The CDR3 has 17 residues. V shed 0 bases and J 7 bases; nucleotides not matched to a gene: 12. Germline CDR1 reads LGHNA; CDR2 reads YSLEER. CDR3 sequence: CASSQEWDRRVSNTQYF. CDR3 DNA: TGCGCCAGCAGCCAAGAATGGGACAGGAGAGTGTCGAATACGCAGTATTTT.

The CDR3 sequence is CASAGTPNQPQHF. For the CDR3, the DNA is TGTGCCAGCGCCGGGACACCCAATCAGCCCCAGCATTTT. This chain links TRBV28 with TRBJ1-5, with D perhaps TRBD1 (6 bases). Trimming shortened V by 8 bases and J by 3 bases, and 11 bases separated the two germline ends. The germline V gene has CDR1 MDHEN and CDR2 SYDVKM. This CDR3 is built from 13 residues.

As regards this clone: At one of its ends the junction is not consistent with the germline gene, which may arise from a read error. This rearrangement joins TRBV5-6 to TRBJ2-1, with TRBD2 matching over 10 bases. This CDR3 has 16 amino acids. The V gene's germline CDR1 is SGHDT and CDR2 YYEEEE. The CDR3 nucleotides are TGTGCCAGCACTGCGAGAGGGCTAGCGGGGGCCTCGGTCCAAGTCTTC. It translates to CASTARGLAGASVQVF. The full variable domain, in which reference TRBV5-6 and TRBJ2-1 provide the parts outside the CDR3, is DAGVTQSPTHLIKTRGQQVTLRCSPKSGHDTVSWYQQALGQGPQFIFQYYEEEERQRGNFPDRFSGHQFPNYSSELNVNALLLGDSALYLCASTARGLAGASVQVFGPGTRLTVL.

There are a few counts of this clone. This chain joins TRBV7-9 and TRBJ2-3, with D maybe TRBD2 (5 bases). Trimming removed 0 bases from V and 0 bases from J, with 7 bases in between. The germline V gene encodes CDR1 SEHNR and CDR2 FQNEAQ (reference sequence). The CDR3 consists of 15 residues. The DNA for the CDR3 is TGTGCCAGCAGCTTAGCGACGGGGAGCACAGATACGCAGTATTTT. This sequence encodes CASSLATGSTDTQYF.

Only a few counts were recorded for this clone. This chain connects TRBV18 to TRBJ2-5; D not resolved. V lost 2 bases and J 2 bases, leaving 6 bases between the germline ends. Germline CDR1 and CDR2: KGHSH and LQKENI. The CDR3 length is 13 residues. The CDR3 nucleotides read TGTGCCAGCTCACCAGACTTACAAGAGACCCAGTACTTC. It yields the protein CASSPDLQETQYF.

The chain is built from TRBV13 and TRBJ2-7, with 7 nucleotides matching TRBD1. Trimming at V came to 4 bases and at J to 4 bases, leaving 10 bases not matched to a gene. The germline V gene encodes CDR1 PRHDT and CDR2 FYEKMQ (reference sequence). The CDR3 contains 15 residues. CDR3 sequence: CASSWERDRQYEQYF. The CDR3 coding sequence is TGTGCCAGCAGCTGGGAACGGGACAGACAGTACGAGCAGTACTTC.

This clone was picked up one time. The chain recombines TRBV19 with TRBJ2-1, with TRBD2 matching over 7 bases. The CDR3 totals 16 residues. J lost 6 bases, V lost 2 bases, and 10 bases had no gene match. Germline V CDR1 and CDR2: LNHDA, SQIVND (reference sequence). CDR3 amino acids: CASSILGGTPGNEQFF. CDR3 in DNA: TGTGCCAGTAGTATATTGGGGGGGACCCCGGGCAATGAGCAGTTCTTC.

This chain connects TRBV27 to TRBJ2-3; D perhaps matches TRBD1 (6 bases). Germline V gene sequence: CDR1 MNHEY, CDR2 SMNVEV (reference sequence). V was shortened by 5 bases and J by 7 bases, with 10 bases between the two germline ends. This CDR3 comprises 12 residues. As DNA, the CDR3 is TGTGCCAGCAGTATGACAGGAAATACGCAGTATTTT. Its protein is CASSMTGNTQYF.

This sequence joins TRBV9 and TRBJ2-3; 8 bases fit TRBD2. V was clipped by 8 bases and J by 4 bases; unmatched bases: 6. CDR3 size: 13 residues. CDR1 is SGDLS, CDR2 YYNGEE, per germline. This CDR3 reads CASTGTRADTQYF. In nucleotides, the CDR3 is TGTGCCAGTACAGGGACTAGGGCAGATACGCAGTATTTT.

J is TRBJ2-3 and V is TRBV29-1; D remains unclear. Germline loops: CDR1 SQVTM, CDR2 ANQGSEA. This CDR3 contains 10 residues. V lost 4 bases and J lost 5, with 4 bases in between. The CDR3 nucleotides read TGCAGCGTTGGAGGAGATACGCAGTATTTT. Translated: CSVGGDTQYF.

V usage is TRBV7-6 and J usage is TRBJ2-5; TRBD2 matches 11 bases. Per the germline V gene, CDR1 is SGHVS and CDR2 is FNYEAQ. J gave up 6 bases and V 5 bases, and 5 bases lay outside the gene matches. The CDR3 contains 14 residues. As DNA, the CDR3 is TGTGCCAGCAGCAATAGCGGGGGGGCAAAGACCCAGTACTTC. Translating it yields CASSNSGGAKTQYF.

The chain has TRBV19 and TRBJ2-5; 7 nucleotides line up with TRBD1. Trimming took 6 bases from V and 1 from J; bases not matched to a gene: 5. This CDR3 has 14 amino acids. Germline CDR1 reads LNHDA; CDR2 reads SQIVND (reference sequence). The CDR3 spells CASRQGYRQETQYF. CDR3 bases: TGTGCCAGTAGACAGGGGTATCGCCAAGAGACCCAGTACTTC. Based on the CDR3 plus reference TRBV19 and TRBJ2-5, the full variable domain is DGGITQSPKYLFRKEGQNVTLSCEQNLNHDAMYWYRQDPGQGLRLIYYSQIVNDFQKGDIAEGYSVSREKKESFPLTVTSAQKNPTAFYLCASRQGYRQETQYFGPGTRLLVL.

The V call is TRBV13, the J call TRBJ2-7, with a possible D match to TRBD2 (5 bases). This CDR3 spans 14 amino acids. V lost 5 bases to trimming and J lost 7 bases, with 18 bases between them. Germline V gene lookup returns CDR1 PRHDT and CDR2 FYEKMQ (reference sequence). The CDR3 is CASSPGMDLWEQYF. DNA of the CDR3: TGTGCCAGCAGCCCCGGGATGGATTTATGGGAGCAGTACTTC.

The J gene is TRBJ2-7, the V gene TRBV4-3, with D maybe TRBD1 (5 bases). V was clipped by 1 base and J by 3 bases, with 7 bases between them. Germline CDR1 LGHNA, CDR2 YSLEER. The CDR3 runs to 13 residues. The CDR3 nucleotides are TGCGCCAGCAGCCAAGCGCAGGGCTACGAGCAGTACTTC. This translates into CASSQAQGYEQYF.

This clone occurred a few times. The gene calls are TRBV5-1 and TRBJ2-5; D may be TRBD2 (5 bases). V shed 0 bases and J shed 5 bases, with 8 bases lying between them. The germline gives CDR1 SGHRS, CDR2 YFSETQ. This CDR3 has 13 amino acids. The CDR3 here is CASSLVGEETQYF. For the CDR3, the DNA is TGCGCCAGCAGCTTGGTTGGGGAGGAGACCCAGTACTTC. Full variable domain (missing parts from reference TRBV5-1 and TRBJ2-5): KAGVTQTPRYLIKTRGQQVTLSCSPISGHRSVSWYQQTPGQGLQFLFEYFSETQRNKGNFPGRFSGRQFSNSRSEMNVSTLELGDSALYLCASSLVGEETQYFGPGTRLLVL.

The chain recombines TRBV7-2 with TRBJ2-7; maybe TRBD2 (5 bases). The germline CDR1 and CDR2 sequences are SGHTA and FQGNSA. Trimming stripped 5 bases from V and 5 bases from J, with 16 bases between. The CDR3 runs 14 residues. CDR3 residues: CASSTERWEHEQYF. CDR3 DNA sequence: TGTGCCAGCAGCACCGAGAGGTGGGAGCACGAGCAGTACTTC.

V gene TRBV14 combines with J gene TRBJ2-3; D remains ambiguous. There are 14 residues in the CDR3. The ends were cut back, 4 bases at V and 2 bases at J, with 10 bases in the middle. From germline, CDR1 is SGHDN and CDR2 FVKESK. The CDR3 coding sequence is TGTGCCAGCAGCCTACAGTTATTCACAGATACGCAGTATTTT. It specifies CASSLQLFTDTQYF.